Following are 10 T cell receptor beta chains from one sample sequenced in a study of cytomegalovirus exposure and HLA in healthy donors. This PCR relied on a set of 60 Vbeta primers and 13 Jbeta primers. Profiling relied on immunoSEQ multiplex PCR, and the TCRdb table lists in-frame clones only, not all of them. The sample data list approximately 80,000 clones. The sample consisted of PBMCs. The receptors come from a young man in good health and CMV-seropositive.

The chain uses TRBV6-5 and TRBJ1-6; TRBD1 might be the D (6 bases). CDR1 is MNHEY, CDR2 SVGAGI, per germline. The CDR3 is 16 residues long. Trimming took off 0 bases at V and 8 bases at J, with 14 bases between the two ends. DNA for the CDR3: TGTGCCAGCAGTTACTCATCAGGGGCAGGGGATTCACCCCTCCACTTT. This sequence encodes CASSYSSGAGDSPLHF.

CDR3 sequence reads: CASSLVSGQGNTEAFF. The DNA of the CDR3 is TGTGCCAGCAGCTTAGTCTCCGGACAGGGTAACACTGAAGCTTTCTTT. This sequence joins TRBV11-2 and TRBJ1-1; 8 positions match TRBD1. Trimming cost V 1 base and J 2 bases; bases outside gene matches: 6. The germline gives CDR1 SGHAT, CDR2 FQNNGV. The CDR3 extends over 16 amino acids.

The chain is built from TRBV9 and TRBJ2-1; 9 nucleotides line up with TRBD1. Germline CDR1 reads SGDLS; CDR2 reads YYNGEE. With 4 bases clipped from V and 5 bases from J, the junction kept 4 bases outside the gene matches. This CDR3 region has 14 residues. The CDR3 is CASSPGQGNNEQFF. In DNA, the CDR3 is TGTGCCAGCAGCCCTGGACAGGGGAACAATGAGCAGTTCTTC. Full variable domain (missing parts from reference TRBV9 and TRBJ2-1): DSGVTQTPKHLITATGQRVTLRCSPRSGDLSVYWYQQSLDQGLQFLIQYYNGEERAKGNILERFSAQQFPDLHSELNLSSLELGDSALYFCASSPGQGNNEQFFGPGTRLTVL.

J is TRBJ1-1 and V is TRBV5-1; no firm D call. The CDR3 extends over 15 amino acids. The germline V and J ends were trimmed by 0 bases and 1 base, with 10 bases remaining between them. CDR1 and CDR2 (germline): SGHRS, YFSETQ. Here the CDR3 DNA reads TGCGCCAGCAGCTTGGCCTCGGCGGGGAACACTGAAGCTTTCTTT. Residues: CASSLASAGNTEAFF.

The CDR3 DNA is TGCGCCAGCAGCTTGGCGCAGGGGGCGGCATACAATGAGCAGTTCTTC. Its protein is CASSLAQGAAYNEQFF. The V gene is TRBV5-1, the J gene TRBJ2-1, with 8 bases identical to TRBD1. The germline V gene encodes CDR1 SGHRS and CDR2 YFSETQ. The V segment lost 0 bases and the J segment 4 bases; nucleotides outside the gene matches: 6. The CDR3 covers 16 residues.

The CDR3 loop is CASSLDTTYEQYF. In DNA form, the CDR3 reads TGCGCCAGCAGCTTGGACACCACCTACGAGCAGTACTTC. This chain links TRBV5-1 with TRBJ2-7; D remains unclear. The CDR3 is 13 amino acids. The V and J ends lost 0 bases and 2 bases respectively, with 6 bases between them. The germline V gene has CDR1 SGHRS and CDR2 YFSETQ.

The CDR3 region has the DNA TGTGCCAGCAGTTCGGGACAGAACTATGGCTACACCTTC. As protein: CASSSGQNYGYTF. V is TRBV28 and J is TRBJ1-2, with 7 positions matching TRBD1. CDR3 length: 13 residues. The V and J ends lost 4 bases and 2 bases, in that order; junction bases with no gene match: 1. Germline CDR1 reads MDHEN; CDR2 reads SYDVKM.

This chain connects TRBV4-1 to TRBJ2-7; 9 bases are a match to TRBD1. The CDR3 is made up of 17 amino acids. Germline trimming cut 0 bases from V and 1 base from J; bases unmatched to any gene: 7. In germline, CDR1 is MGHRA, CDR2 YSYEKL. CDR3 residues: CASSQEGGQGLSYEQYF. For the CDR3, the DNA is TGCGCCAGCAGCCAAGAAGGGGGACAGGGACTTTCCTACGAGCAGTACTTC.

This chain links TRBV27 with TRBJ2-1; 11 nucleotides line up with TRBD2. The CDR3 consists of 14 residues. Unmatched junction bases numbered 7, after V lost 10 bases and J lost 5 bases. CDR1 and CDR2 (germline): MNHEY, SMNVEV (reference sequence). In nucleotides, the CDR3 is TGTGCCATCCGGATTAGCGGGAGGGACAATGAGCAGTTCTTC. Translated, it gives CAIRISGRDNEQFF.

This chain connects TRBV27 to TRBJ1-1, with D perhaps matching TRBD1 (5 bases). The CDR3 is 13 residues long. Germline values: CDR1 MNHEY, CDR2 SMNVEV (reference sequence). Deletions cut 6 bases from V and 4 bases from J, with 12 bases between. The DNA of the CDR3 is TGTGCCAGCAGCCCGGGGGGGGTCACTGAAGCTTTCTTT. Translated: CASSPGGVTEAFF.